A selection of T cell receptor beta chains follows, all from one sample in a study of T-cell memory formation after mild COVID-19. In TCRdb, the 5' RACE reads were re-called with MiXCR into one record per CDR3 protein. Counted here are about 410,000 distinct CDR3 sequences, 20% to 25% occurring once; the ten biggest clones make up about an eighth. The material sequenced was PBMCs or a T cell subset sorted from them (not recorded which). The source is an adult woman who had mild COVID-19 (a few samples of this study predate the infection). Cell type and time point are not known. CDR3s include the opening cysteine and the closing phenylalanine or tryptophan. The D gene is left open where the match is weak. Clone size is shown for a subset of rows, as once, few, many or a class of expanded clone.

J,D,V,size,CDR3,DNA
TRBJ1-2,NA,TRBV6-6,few,CASSPPQGRAEGYGYTF,TGTGCCAGCAGCCCTCCCCAGGGAAGAGCAGAGGGCTATGGCTACACCTTC
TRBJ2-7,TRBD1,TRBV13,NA,CASSTPPGTGTGEQYF,TGTGCCAGCAGTACACCCCCCGGGACAGGGACGGGCGAGCAGTACTTC
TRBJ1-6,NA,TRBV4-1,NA,CASSPRDTGKSPLHF,TGCGCCAGCAGCCCTAGGGACACCGGGAAATCACCCCTCCACTTT
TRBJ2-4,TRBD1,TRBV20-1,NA,CSATTPIRQGKAKNIQYF,TGCAGTGCTACCACCCCGATTCGACAGGGAAAGGCCAAAAACATTCAGTACTTC
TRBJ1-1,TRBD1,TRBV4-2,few,CASSQGQGDSKAFF,TGTGCCAGCAGCCAAGGACAGGGTGACTCTAAAGCTTTCTTT
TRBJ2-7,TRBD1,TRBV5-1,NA,CASSLTGTGGLYEQYF,TGCGCCAGCAGCTTAACCGGGACAGGGGGCCTCTACGAGCAGTACTTC
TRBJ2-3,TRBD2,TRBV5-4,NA,CASSLRLAGEDTQYF,TGTGCCAGCAGCTTGCGTCTAGCGGGGGAGGATACGCAGTATTTT
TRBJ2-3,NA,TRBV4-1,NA,CASSQGGAEDTQYF,TGCGCCAGCAGCCAGGGGGGGGCCGAGGATACGCAGTATTTT
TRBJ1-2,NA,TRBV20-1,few,CSASQGMGTYGYTF,TGCAGTGCTAGTCAGGGGATGGGGACTTATGGCTACACCTTC
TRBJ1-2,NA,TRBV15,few,CATSRDLGGYGYTF,TGTGCCACCAGCAGAGATCTAGGGGGCTATGGCTACACCTTC
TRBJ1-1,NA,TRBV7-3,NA,CASSEIGTRMNTEAFF,TGTGCCAGCAGCGAAATTGGCACCCGCATGAACACTGAAGCTTTCTTT
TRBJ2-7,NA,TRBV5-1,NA,CASSPGQTTAYEQYF,TGCGCCAGCAGCCCTGGACAGACTACAGCCTACGAGCAGTACTTC
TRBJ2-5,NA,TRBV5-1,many,CASSLAGMETQYF,TGCGCCAGCAGCTTGGCGGGAATGGAGACCCAGTACTTC
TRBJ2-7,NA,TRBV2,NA,CASSEFGGSWYEQYF,TGTGCCAGCAGTGAATTTGGGGGCTCCTGGTACGAGCAGTACTTC
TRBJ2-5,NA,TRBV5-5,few,CASSRGDSHNGETQYF,TGTGCCAGCAGCCGAGGAGACAGCCACAACGGAGAGACCCAGTACTTC
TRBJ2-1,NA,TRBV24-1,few,CATSDLRESSNEQFF,TGTGCCACCAGTGATTTACGGGAGTCAAGCAATGAGCAGTTCTTC
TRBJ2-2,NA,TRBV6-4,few,CASSPLFTGELFF,TGTGCCAGCAGTCCCCTGTTCACCGGGGAGCTGTTTTTT
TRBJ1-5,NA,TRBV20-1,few,CSARLVEEYSNQPQHF,TGCAGTGCTCGTCTCGTGGAGGAATATAGCAATCAGCCCCAGCATTTT
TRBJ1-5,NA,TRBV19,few,CASSIGLGGQPQHF,TGTGCCAGTAGTATCGGCCTGGGGGGTCAGCCCCAGCATTTT
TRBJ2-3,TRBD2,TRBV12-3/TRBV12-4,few,CASSYPYLREGSTDTQYF,TGTGCCAGCAGTTATCCCTATTTGCGGGAGGGGAGCACAGATACGCAGTATTTT
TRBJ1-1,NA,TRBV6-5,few,CASSSGIAEAFF,TGTGCCAGCAGTTCAGGGATAGCTGAAGCTTTCTTT
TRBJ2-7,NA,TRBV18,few,CASSPTSGTSAYEQYF,TGTGCCAGCTCTCCTACATCCGGGACTTCGGCCTACGAGCAGTACTTC
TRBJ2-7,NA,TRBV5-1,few,CASSRDGQEQYF,TGCGCCAGCAGTCGGGACGGACAAGAGCAGTACTTC
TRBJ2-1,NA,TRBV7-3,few,CASSLRVASDEQFF,TGTGCCAGCAGCTTAAGGGTAGCTTCGGATGAGCAGTTCTTC
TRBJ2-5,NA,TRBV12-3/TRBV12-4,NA,CASGPREETQYF,TGTGCCAGCGGCCCCCGGGAGGAGACCCAGTACTTC
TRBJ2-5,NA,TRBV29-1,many,CSVGQRQETQYF,TGCAGCGTCGGACAGCGCCAAGAGACCCAGTACTTC
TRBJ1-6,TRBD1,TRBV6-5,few,CASSYSSLDRGGWNSPLHF,TGTGCCAGCAGTTACTCGTCACTGGACAGGGGAGGTTGGAATTCACCCCTCCACTTT
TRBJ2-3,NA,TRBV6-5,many,CASEQADTQYF,TGTGCCAGTGAACAGGCAGATACGCAGTATTTT
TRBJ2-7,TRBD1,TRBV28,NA,CASNQAGTGSYEQYF,TGTGCCAGCAACCAAGCCGGGACAGGGTCCTACGAGCAGTACTTC
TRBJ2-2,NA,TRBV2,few,CASSEEQGEYTGELFF,TGTGCCAGCAGTGAAGAACAGGGAGAGTACACCGGGGAGCTGTTTTTT
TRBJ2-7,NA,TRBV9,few,CASSVGGKYEQYF,TGTGCCAGCAGCGTAGGGGGCAAGTACGAGCAGTACTTC
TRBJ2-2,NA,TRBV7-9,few,CASSLVRDYTGELFF,TGTGCCAGCAGCTTGGTACGGGACTACACCGGGGAGCTGTTTTTT
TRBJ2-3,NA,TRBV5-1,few,CASSPAGQITDTQYF,TGCGCCAGCAGCCCCGCGGGCCAAATTACAGATACGCAGTATTTT
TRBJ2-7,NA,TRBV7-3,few,CASSTTGSEQYF,TGTGCCAGCAGCACAACAGGGAGCGAGCAGTACTTC
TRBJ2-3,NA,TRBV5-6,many,CASGPDGGPDTQYF,TGTGCCAGCGGACCGGACGGGGGCCCAGATACGCAGTATTTT
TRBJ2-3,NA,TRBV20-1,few,CSLYGGGDTQYF,TGCAGTCTTTACGGAGGTGGAGATACGCAGTATTTT
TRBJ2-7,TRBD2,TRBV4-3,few,CASRRGLAASYEQYF,TGCGCCAGCAGACGCGGACTAGCGGCCTCCTACGAGCAGTACTTC
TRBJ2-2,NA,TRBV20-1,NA,CSATPSPNTGELFF,TGCAGTGCTACCCCCTCACCGAACACCGGGGAGCTGTTTTTT
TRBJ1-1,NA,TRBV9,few,CASSVDQYTEAFF,TGTGCCAGCAGCGTAGATCAGTACACTGAAGCTTTCTTT
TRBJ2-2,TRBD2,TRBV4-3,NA,CASSHAWLAGIGGELFF,TGCGCCAGCAGCCACGCCTGGCTAGCGGGGATCGGCGGGGAGCTGTTTTTT
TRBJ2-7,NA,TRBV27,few,CASSLRGRSYEQYF,TGTGCCAGCAGTTTACGGGGACGGAGCTACGAGCAGTACTTC
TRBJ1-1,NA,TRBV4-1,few,CASSQPFRGTGTEAFF,TGCGCCAGCAGCCAACCGTTTAGGGGAACAGGCACTGAAGCTTTCTTT
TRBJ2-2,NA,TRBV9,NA,CASSLNPGQNTGELFF,TGTGCCAGCAGCTTGAACCCGGGACAGAACACCGGGGAGCTGTTTTTT
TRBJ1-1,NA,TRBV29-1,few,CSVVRRMNTEAFF,TGCAGCGTTGTACGGCGGATGAACACTGAAGCTTTCTTT
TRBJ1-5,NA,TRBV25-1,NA,CASSEDTPGQPQHF,TGTGCCAGCAGTGAAGACACGCCCGGTCAGCCCCAGCATTTT
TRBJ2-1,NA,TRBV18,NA,CASSPPLSGGTYNEQFF,TGTGCCAGCTCACCACCCCTCTCGGGGGGCACCTACAATGAGCAGTTCTTC
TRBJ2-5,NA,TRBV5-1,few,CASSSGEHGETQYF,TGCGCCAGCAGTTCGGGTGAACATGGCGAGACCCAGTACTTC
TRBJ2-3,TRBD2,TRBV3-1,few,CASSLREAGGTDTQYF,TGTGCCAGCAGCCTAAGGGAAGCGGGGGGAACAGATACGCAGTATTTT
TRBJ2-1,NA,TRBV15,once,CATSTGHGTIDPRYNEQFF,TGTGCCACCTCGACCGGTCATGGGACAATAGACCCCCGTTACAATGAGCAGTTCTTC
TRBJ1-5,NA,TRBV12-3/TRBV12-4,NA,CASSSRGGNQPQHF,TGTGCCAGCAGTTCGAGGGGTGGCAATCAGCCCCAGCATTTT
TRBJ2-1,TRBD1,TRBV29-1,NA,CSAQGAVNEQFF,TGCAGCGCCCAGGGGGCGGTCAATGAGCAGTTCTTC
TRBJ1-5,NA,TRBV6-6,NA,CASSYRGPSQPQHF,TGTGCCAGCAGTTACAGGGGTCCTAGTCAGCCCCAGCATTTT
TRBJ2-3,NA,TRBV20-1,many,CSASRGGTDTQYF,TGCAGTGCTAGCAGGGGAGGTACAGATACGCAGTATTTT
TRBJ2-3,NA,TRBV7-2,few,CASSLSGADSSTDTQYF,TGTGCCAGCAGCTTATCGGGGGCCGACTCTAGCACAGATACGCAGTATTTT
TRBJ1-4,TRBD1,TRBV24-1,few,CATSEDRGTTNEKLFF,TGTGCCACCAGTGAGGACAGGGGAACAACTAATGAAAAACTGTTTTTT
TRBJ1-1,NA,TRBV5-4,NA,CASSPRTRGDTEAFF,TGTGCCAGCAGCCCGAGGACCCGAGGCGACACTGAAGCTTTCTTT
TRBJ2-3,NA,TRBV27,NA,CASSSHRVLTDTQYF,TGTGCCAGCAGTTCCCATCGGGTCCTCACAGATACGCAGTATTTT
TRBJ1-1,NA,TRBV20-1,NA,CSARGPRGVKTEAFF,TGCAGTGCTAGAGGGCCCAGGGGCGTGAAGACTGAAGCTTTCTTT
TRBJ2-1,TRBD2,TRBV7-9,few,CASSIRGLAKQFF,TGTGCCAGCAGCATCCGTGGACTAGCGAAGCAGTTCTTC